The sequence of this T cell receptor beta chain was determined in a study of cytomegalovirus exposure and HLA in healthy donors. Primers included in the PCR were 60 Vbeta and 13 Jbeta primers. Generated by immunoSEQ multiplex PCR, the TCRdb table keeps only in-frame clones and is missing some. This repertoire shows around 100,000 clones, 65% to 75% found once; its top ten account for 4.8%. The CDR3 is 13 amino acids. Germline V gives CDR1 SEHNR, CDR2 FQNEAQ (reference sequence). V shed 0 bases and J shed 8 bases, with 10 bases lying between them. As concerns this clone: Antigen: not known.

General study findings and limits: Later analysis indicated greater clonal expansion among HLA-associated TCR beta chains than among equally common other chains.

The receptor's source is a man aged 25-45 years in good health and CMV-seropositive. The chain uses TRBV7-9 and TRBJ1-2, with D hard to call. Sample: PBMCs. The chain's CDR3 is CASSLARGEGYTF. CDR3 bases: TGTGCCAGCAGCTTAGCTCGTGGAGAAGGCTACACCTTC.